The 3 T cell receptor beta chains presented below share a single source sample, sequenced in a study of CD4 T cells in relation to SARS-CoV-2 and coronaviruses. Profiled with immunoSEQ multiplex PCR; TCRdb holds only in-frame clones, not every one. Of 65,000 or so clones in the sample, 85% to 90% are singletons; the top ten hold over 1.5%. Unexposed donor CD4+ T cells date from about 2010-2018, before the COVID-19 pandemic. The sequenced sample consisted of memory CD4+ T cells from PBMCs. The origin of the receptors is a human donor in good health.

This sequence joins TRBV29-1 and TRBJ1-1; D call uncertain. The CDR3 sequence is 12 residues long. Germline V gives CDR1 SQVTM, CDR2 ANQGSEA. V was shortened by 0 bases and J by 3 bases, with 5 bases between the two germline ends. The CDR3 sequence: CSVEDLHTEAFF. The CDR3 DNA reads TGCAGCGTTGAAGATCTCCACACTGAAGCTTTCTTT.

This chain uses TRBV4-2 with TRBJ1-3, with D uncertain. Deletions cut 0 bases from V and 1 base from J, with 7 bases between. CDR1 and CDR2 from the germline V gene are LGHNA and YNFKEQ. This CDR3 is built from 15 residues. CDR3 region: CASSQDGISGNTIYF. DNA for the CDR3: TGTGCCAGCAGCCAAGATGGCATTTCTGGAAACACCATATATTTT.

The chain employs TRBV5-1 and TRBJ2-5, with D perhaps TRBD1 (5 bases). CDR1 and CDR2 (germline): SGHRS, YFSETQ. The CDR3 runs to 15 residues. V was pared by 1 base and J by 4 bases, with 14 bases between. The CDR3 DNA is TGCGCCAGCAGCTTGAATGCGATAGGGGCAGAGACCCAGTACTTC. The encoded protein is CASSLNAIGAETQYF. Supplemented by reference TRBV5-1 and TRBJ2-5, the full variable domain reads KAGVTQTPRYLIKTRGQQVTLSCSPISGHRSVSWYQQTPGQGLQFLFEYFSETQRNKGNFPGRFSGRQFSNSRSEMNVSTLELGDSALYLCASSLNAIGAETQYFGPGTRLLVL.